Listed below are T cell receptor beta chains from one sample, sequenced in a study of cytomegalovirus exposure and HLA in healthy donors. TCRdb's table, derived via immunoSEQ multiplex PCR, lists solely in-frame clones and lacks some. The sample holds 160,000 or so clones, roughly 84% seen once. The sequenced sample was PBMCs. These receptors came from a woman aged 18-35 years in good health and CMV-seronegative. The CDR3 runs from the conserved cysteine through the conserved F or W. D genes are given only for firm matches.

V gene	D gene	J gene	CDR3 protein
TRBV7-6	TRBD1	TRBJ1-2	CASSLGPGTGDYGYTF
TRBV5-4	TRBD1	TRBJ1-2	CASSLGGGQGAFSSGYTF
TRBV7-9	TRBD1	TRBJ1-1	CASSLEAGGWTEAFF
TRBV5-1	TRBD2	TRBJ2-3	CASSLGRGGLDTQYF
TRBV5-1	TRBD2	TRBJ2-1	CASSLTGGGIVF
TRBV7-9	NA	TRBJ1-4	CASSFRGPPEEKLFF
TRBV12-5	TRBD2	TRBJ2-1	CASGFLRLAGLPYNEQFF
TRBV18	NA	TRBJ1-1	CASSPETVAEAFF
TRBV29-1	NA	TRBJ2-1	CSVGQAGSYNEQFF
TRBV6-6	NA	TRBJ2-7	CASRRSSGDPYEQYF
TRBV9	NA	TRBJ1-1	CASKDQGRTLDTEAFF
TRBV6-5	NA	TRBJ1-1	CASSYSAVLNTEAFF
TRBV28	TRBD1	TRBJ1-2	CASRREGQGAAGYTF
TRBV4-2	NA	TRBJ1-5	CASSQGAVDQPQHF
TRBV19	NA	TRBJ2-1	CASSTSVLRDNEQFF
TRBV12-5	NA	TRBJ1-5	CASGLDGGQRNQPQHF
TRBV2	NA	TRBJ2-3	CASSEGGNRGTDTQYF
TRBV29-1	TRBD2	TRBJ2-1	CSVEIAGSYNEQFF